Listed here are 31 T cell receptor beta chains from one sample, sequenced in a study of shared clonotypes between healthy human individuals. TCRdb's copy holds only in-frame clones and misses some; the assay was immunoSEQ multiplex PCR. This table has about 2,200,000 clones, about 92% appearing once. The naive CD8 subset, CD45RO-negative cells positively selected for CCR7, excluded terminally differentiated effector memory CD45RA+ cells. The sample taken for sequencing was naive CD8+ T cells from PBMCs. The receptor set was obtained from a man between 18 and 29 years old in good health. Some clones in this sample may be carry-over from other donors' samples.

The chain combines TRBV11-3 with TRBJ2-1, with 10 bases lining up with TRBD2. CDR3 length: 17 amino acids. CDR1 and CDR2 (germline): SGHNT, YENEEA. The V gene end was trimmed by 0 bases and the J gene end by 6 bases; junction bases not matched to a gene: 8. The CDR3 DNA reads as TGTGCCAGCAGCTTAGACCTAGCGGGAGAGTGGGGCAATGAGCAGTTCTTC. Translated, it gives CASSLDLAGEWGNEQFF. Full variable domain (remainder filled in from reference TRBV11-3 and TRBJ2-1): EAGVVQSPRYKIIEKKQPVAFWCNPISGHNTLYWYLQNLGQGPELLIRYENEEAVDDSQLPKDRFSAERLKGVDSTLKIQPAELGDSAVYLCASSLDLAGEWGNEQFFGPGTRLTVL.

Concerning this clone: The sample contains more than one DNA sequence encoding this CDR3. The CDR3 reads CAISLGNTIYF. Here the CDR3 DNA reads TGTGCCATCAGTCTCGGAAACACCATATATTTT. The chain is built from TRBV10-3 and TRBJ1-3; no clear D. Germline V lookup: CDR1 ENHRY, CDR2 SYGVKD. With 5 bases removed from V and 4 bases from J, the gap between germline ends came to 3 bases. The CDR3 is made up of 11 amino acids.

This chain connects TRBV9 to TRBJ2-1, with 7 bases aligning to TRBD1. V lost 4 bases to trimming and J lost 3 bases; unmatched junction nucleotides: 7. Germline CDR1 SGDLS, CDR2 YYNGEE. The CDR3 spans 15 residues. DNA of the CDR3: TGTGCCAGCAGCCCACAGGGGCGATACTACAATGAGCAGTTCTTC. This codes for CASSPQGRYYNEQFF.

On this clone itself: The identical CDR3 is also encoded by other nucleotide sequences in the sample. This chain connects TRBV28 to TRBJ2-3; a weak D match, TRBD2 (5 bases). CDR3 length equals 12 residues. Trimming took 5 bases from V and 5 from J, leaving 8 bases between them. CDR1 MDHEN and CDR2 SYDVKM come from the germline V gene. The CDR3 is CASSLAGDTQYF. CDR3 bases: TGTGCCAGCAGTCTGGCGGGAGATACGCAGTATTTT.

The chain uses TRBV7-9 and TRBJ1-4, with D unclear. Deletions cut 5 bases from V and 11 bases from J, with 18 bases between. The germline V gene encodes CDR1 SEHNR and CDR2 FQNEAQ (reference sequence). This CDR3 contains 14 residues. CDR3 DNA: TGTGCCAGCAGCGGTCGCGAGGAGGGAGGTAAACTGTTTTTT. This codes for CASSGREEGGKLFF.

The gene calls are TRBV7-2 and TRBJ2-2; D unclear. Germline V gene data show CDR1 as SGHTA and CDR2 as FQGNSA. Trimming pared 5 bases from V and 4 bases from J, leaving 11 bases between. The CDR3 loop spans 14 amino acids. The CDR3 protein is CASSRAQGTGELFF. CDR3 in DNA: TGTGCCAGCAGCAGGGCCCAAGGCACCGGGGAGCTGTTTTTT.

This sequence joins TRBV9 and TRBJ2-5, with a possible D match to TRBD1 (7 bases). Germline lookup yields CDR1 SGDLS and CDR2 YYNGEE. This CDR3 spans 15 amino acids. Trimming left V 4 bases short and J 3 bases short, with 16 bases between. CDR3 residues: CASSIHRGGEETQYF. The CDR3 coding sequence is TGTGCCAGCAGCATTCACAGGGGAGGTGAAGAGACCCAGTACTTC.

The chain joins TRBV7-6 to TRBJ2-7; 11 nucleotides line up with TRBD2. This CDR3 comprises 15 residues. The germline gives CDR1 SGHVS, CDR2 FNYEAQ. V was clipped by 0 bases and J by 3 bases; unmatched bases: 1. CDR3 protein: CASSLAGLAVYEQYF. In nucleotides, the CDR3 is TGTGCCAGCAGCTTAGCGGGACTAGCGGTCTACGAGCAGTACTTC.

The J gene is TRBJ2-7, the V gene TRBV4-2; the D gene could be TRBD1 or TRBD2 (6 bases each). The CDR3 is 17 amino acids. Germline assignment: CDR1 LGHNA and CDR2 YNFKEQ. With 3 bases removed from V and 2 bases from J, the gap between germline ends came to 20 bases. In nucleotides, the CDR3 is TGTGCCAGCAGCCACCCCAGGGCCGGGGGCAGCCCCTACGAGCAGTACTTC. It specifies CASSHPRAGGSPYEQYF.

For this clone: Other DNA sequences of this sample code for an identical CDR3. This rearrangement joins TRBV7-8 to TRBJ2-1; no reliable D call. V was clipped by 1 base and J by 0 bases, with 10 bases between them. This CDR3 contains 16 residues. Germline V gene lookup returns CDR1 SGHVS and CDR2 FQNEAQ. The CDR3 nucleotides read TGTGCCAGCAGCTTAGACGCCCGGAGCTCCTACAATGAGCAGTTCTTC. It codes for CASSLDARSSYNEQFF.

The CDR3 spells CASSVSLTGGGTEAFF. The CDR3 DNA reads as TGTGCCAGCAGCGTATCCCTAACAGGGGGCGGGACTGAAGCTTTCTTT. V and J are TRBV9 and TRBJ1-1, with 9 nucleotides matching TRBD1. Trimming at V came to 1 base and at J to 5 bases, leaving 9 bases not matched to a gene. The CDR3 is 16 residues long. CDR1 SGDLS and CDR2 YYNGEE come from the germline V gene.

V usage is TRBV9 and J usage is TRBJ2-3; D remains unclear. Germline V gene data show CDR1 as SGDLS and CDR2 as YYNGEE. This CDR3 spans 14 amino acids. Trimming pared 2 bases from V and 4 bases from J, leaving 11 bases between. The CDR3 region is CASSVGRRSDTQYF. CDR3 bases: TGTGCCAGCAGCGTTGGCAGGAGATCAGATACGCAGTATTTT.

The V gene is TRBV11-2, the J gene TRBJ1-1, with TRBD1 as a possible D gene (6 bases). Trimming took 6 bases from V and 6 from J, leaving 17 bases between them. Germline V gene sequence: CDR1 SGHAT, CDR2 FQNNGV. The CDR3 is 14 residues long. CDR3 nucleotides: TGTGCCAGCAGACTAGTGGGGGCGGGAGCTGAAGCTTTCTTT. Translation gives CASRLVGAGAEAFF.

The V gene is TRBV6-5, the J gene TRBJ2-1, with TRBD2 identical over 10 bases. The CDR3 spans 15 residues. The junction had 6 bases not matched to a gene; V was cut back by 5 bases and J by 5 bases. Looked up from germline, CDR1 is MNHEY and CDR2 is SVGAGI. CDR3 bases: TGTGCCAGCAGTAAACTAGCGGGAAGGGACAATGAGCAGTTCTTC. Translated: CASSKLAGRDNEQFF.

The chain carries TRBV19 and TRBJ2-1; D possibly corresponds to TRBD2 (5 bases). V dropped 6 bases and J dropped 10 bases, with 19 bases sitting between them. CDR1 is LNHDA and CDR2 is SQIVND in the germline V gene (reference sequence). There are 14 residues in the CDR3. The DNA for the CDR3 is TGTGCCAGTAGAAACCTGGGTGAGCAGCGGGAGCAGTTCTTC. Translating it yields CASRNLGEQREQFF.

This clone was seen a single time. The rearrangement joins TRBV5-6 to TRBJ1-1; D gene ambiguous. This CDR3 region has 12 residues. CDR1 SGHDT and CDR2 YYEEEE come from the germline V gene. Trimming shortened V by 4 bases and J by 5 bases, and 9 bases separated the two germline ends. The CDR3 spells CASSTGRTEAFF. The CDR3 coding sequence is TGTGCCAGCAGCACCGGGAGAACTGAAGCTTTCTTT.

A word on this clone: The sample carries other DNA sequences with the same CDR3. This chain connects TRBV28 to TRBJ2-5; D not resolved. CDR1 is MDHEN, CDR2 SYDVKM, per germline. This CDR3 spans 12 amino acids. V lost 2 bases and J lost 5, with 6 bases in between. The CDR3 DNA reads TGTGCCAGCAGTTTAAGGCGGGAGACCCAGTACTTC. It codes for CASSLRRETQYF.

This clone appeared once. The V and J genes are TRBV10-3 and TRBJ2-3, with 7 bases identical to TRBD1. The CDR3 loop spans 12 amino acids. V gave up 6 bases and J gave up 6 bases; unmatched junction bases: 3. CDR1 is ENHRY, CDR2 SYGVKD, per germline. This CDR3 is CAIRRGRDTQYF. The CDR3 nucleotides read TGTGCCATCAGGAGGGGGCGGGATACGCAGTATTTT.

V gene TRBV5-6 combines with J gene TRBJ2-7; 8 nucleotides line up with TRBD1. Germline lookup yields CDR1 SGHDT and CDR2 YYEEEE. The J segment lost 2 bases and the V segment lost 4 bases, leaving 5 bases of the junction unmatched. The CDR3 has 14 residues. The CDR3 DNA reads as TGTGCCAGCAGCAAACAGGGGGGACCCTACGAGCAGTACTTC. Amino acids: CASSKQGGPYEQYF.

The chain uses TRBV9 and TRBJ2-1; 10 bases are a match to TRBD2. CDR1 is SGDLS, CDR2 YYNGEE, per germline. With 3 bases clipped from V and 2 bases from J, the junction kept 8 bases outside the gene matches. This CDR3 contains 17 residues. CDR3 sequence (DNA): TGTGCCAGCAGCGCCTCGGGACTAGCGTCCCCCTACAATGAGCAGTTCTTC. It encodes CASSASGLASPYNEQFF.

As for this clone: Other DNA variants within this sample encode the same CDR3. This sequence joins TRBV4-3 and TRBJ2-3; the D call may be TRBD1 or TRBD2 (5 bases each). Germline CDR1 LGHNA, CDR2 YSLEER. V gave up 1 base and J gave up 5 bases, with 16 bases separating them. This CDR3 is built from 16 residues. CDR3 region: CASSQGPMGVKDTQYF. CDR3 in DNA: TGCGCCAGCAGCCAAGGACCTATGGGGGTTAAAGATACGCAGTATTTT.

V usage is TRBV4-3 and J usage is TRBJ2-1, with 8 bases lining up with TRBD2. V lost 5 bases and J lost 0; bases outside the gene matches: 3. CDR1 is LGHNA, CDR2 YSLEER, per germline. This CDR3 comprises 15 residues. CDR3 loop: CASSYSGSSYNEQFF. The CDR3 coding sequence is TGCGCCAGCAGCTACAGCGGGAGCTCCTACAATGAGCAGTTCTTC.

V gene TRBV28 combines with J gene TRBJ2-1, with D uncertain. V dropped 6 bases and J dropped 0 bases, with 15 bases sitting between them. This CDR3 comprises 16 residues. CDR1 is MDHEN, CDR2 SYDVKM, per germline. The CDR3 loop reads CASRPFLFRSYNEQFF. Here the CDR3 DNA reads TGTGCCAGCAGACCCTTTTTGTTCCGCTCCTACAATGAGCAGTTCTTC.

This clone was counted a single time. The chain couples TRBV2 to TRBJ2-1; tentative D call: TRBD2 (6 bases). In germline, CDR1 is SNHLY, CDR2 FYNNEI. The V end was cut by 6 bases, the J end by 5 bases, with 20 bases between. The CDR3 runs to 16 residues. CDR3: CASRLIGTTSHNEQFF. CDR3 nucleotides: TGTGCCAGCAGGCTAATCGGGACCACTAGCCACAATGAGCAGTTCTTC.

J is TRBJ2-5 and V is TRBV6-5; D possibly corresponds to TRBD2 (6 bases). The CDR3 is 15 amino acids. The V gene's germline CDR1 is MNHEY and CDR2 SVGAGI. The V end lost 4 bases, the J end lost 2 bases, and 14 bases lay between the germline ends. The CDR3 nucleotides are TGTGCCAGCAGTTCCCGTCGGGACTTACAAGAGACCCAGTACTTC. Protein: CASSSRRDLQETQYF.

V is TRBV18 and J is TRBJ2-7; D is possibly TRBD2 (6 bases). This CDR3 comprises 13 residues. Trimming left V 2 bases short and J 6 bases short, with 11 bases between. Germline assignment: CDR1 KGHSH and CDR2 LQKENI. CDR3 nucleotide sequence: TGTGCCAGCTCACCAGGGCGGGACCCCGAGCAGTACTTC. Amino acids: CASSPGRDPEQYF.

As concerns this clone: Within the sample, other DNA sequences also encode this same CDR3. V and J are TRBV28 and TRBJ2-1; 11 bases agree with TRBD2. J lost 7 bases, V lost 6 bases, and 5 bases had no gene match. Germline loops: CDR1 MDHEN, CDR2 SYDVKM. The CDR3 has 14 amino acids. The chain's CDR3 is CASSLAGGDNEQFF. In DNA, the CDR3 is TGTGCCAGCAGCCTAGCGGGAGGAGATAATGAGCAGTTCTTC.

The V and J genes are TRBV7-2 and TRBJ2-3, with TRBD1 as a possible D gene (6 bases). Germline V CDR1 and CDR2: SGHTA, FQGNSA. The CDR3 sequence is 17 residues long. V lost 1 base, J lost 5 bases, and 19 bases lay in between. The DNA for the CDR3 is TGTGCCAGCAGCTTAGTTCTGGGGGCTGAAGCAGGAGATACGCAGTATTTT. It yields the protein CASSLVLGAEAGDTQYF.

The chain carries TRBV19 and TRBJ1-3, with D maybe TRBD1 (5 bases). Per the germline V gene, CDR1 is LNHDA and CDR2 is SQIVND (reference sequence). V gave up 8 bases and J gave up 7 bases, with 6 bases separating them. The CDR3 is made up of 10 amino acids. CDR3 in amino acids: CASWGNTIYF. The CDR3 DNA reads TGTGCCAGTTGGGGGAACACCATATATTTT.

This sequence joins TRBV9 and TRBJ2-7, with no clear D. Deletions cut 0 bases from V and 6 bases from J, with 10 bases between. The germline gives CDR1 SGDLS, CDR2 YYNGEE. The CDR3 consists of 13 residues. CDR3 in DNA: TGTGCCAGCAGCGTAGAAGGGTACGGCGAGCAGTACTTC. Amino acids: CASSVEGYGEQYF.

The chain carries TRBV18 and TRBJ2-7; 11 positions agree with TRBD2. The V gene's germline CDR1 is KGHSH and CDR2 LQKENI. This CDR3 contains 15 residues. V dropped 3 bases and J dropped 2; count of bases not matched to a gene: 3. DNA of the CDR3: TGTGCCAGCTCACCCGGGACTAGCGGCCCCTACGAGCAGTACTTC. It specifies CASSPGTSGPYEQYF.